One and the same sample provided the 3 T cell receptor beta chains below, sequenced in a study of T-cell memory formation after mild COVID-19. TCRdb ran MiXCR on the 5' RACE reads and lists one entry per CDR3 protein. In the table there are about 240,000 distinct CDR3 sequences, roughly 10% of which are singletons. Material: PBMCs or a T cell subset sorted from them (not recorded which). The source is a man aged 18 to 35 who had mild COVID-19 (a few samples of this study predate the infection). Cell type and time point are not known.

The rearrangement links TRBV24-1 to TRBJ2-3; 10 positions match TRBD1. Germline loops: CDR1 KGHDR, CDR2 SFDVKD. After removal of 2 bases from V and 2 bases from J, the junction contained 6 bases not matched to a gene. This CDR3 has 17 amino acids. In DNA form, the CDR3 reads TGTGCCACCAGTGATTCCGGGACAGGGGCTAACACAGATACGCAGTATTTT. As protein: CATSDSGTGANTDTQYF.

V usage is TRBV4-2 and J usage is TRBJ2-1; D is unclear. CDR1 is LGHNA, CDR2 YNFKEQ, per germline. This CDR3 has 15 amino acids. V lost 0 bases to trimming and J lost 3 bases, with 9 bases between them. The CDR3 nucleotides are TGTGCCAGCAGCCAAGATCCCCAGCACTACAATGAGCAGTTCTTC. It encodes CASSQDPQHYNEQFF.

V is TRBV12-3 or TRBV12-4 and J is TRBJ2-7; 9 bases are a match to TRBD1. The CDR3 contains 17 residues. V dropped 4 bases and J dropped 7; count of bases not matched to a gene: 17. CDR3 coding DNA: TGTGCCAGCAGTTCCGACAGGGGGGACTATACCGGATGGGAGCAGTACTTC. Encoded protein: CASSSDRGDYTGWEQYF.